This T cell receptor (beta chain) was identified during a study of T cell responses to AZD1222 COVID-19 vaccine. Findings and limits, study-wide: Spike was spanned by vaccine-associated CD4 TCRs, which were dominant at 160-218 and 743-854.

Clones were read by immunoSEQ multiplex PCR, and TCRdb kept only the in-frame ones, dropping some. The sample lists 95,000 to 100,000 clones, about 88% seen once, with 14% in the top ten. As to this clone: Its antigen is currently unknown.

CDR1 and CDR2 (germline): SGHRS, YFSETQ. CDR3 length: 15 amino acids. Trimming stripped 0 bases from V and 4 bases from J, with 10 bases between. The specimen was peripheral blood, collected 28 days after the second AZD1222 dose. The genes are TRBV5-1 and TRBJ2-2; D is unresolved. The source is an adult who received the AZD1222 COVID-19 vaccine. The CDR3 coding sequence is TGCGCCAGCAGCTTGGCCGGGTATAGCACCGGGGAGCTGTTTTTT. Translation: CASSLAGYSTGELFF.